The 26 T cell receptor beta chains below all came from one sample that was sequenced in a study of T-cell memory formation after mild COVID-19 (dated by TCRdb to the early 2020s). Library preparation employed 5' RACE. For sequencing, an Illumina NovaSeq 6000 was employed. TCRdb trimmed the raw reads at Q25, called clones with MiXCR and kept productive beta chains. Identical CDR3 protein sequences are pooled into one entry, listed with their most common genes and DNA. The sample yields approximately 260,000 distinct CDR3 sequences; 16% were counted once. The biggest ten clones account for roughly a fifth of the sample. The specimen was PBMCs or a T cell subset sorted from them (not recorded which). The receptors here all came from a man aged 18 to 30 who had mild COVID-19 (a few samples of this study predate the infection). The sample titles of this study are shuffled in the database, so cell type and time point are left out; the donor was told from shared clones.

This clonotype was counted between two and nine times. This chain connects TRBV5-1 to TRBJ2-5; D gene unclear. This CDR3 contains 15 residues. Germline V gene sequence: CDR1 SGHRS, CDR2 YFSETQ. With 0 bases removed from V and 3 bases from J, the gap between germline ends came to 12 bases. The CDR3 sequence is CASSLVPEAEETQYF. CDR3 nucleotide sequence: TGCGCCAGCAGCTTGGTACCTGAGGCGGAAGAGACCCAGTACTTC.

This clonotype was seen a few times. The chain links TRBV5-6 to TRBJ2-7; D call uncertain. The ends were cut back, 0 bases at V and 0 bases at J, with 4 bases in the middle. Germline V gives CDR1 SGHDT, CDR2 YYEEEE. This CDR3 has 13 amino acids. CDR3 sequence (DNA): TGTGCCAGCAGCTTGGGTAACTCCTACGAGCAGTACGTC. This sequence encodes CASSLGNSYEQYV.

This clonotype was seen more than once but under ten times. As DNA, the CDR3 is TGCGCCAGCAGCCATGGTCGACTAGCGGGCGGCTCTGGGGCCAACGTCCTGACTTTC. The encoded protein is CASSHGRLAGGSGANVLTF. The chain joins TRBV4-1 to TRBJ2-6; 10 bases map to TRBD2. Germline CDR1 is MGHRA and CDR2 is YSYEKL. The length of the CDR3 is 19 residues. Germline trimming cut 3 bases from V and 0 bases from J; bases unmatched to any gene: 8.

The chain couples TRBV7-3 to TRBJ1-1; D gene unclear. The germline gives CDR1 SGHTA, CDR2 FQGTGA. The CDR3 runs 13 residues. The germline V and J ends were trimmed by 2 bases and 4 bases, with 8 bases remaining between them. The chain's CDR3 is CASSLSVGTEAFF. In DNA, the CDR3 is TGTGCCAGCAGCTTATCTGTCGGCACTGAAGCTTTCTTT.

The chain uses TRBV7-6 and TRBJ2-1; D remains unclear. V lost 5 bases, J lost 4 bases, and 15 bases lay in between. There are 15 residues in the CDR3. The germline CDR1 and CDR2 sequences are SGHVS and FNYEAQ. The CDR3 reads CASSPDRYRYNEQFF. DNA of the CDR3: TGTGCCAGCAGCCCTGACCGATACCGATACAATGAGCAGTTCTTC.

The CDR3 DNA follows: TGTGCCAGCAGTCAAGGGACAGGGTATCAGCCCCAGCATTTT. Translated: CASSQGTGYQPQHF. V usage is TRBV6-5 and J usage is TRBJ1-5, with 9 bases that match TRBD1. The CDR3 is 14 amino acids. Germline trimming cut 5 bases from V and 5 bases from J; bases unmatched to any gene: 4. CDR1 and CDR2 from the germline V gene are MNHEY and SVGAGI.

The gene calls are TRBV20-1 and TRBJ1-6; possibly TRBD1 for D (5 bases). The CDR3 runs to 15 residues. Germline-derived CDR1 and CDR2 are DFQATT and SNEGSKA (reference sequence). V lost 4 bases, J lost 10 bases, and 20 bases lay in between. The CDR3: CSATRTGRGVSPLHF. DNA of the CDR3: TGCAGTGCTACAAGGACGGGGCGAGGAGTCTCACCCCTCCACTTT.

This clonotype was recorded many times. This sequence joins TRBV5-1 and TRBJ1-1; D is undetermined. This CDR3 contains 14 residues. V lost 1 base, J lost 5 bases, and 12 bases lay in between. Germline V CDR1 and CDR2: SGHRS, YFSETQ. The CDR3 is CASSLFSSDTEAFF. The DNA of the CDR3 is TGCGCCAGCAGCTTGTTCAGTAGCGATACTGAAGCTTTCTTT.

This clonotype was observed at least ten times. CDR3 residues: CASSLPPQATYYGYTF. CDR3 nucleotides: TGTGCCAGCAGCTTACCCCCCCAGGCCACTTACTATGGCTACACCTTC. The chain combines TRBV5-6 with TRBJ1-2; unclear D gene. The CDR3 is made up of 16 amino acids. V lost 2 bases, J lost 3 bases, and 17 bases lay in between. CDR1 is SGHDT, CDR2 YYEEEE, per germline.

The chain employs TRBV12-3 or TRBV12-4 and TRBJ2-1; D is uncertain. The CDR3 length is 14 residues. The V and J ends lost 1 base and 7 bases respectively, with 11 bases between them. CDR3 amino acids: CASSLDRRLNEQFF. In DNA form, the CDR3 reads TGTGCCAGCAGTTTAGACAGAAGACTTAATGAGCAGTTCTTC.

This clonotype showed up just a few times. The chain uses TRBV7-2 and TRBJ2-3; D remains unclear. From germline, CDR1 is SGHTA and CDR2 FQGNSA. The length of the CDR3 is 14 residues. The V end was cut by 7 bases, the J end by 6 bases, with 17 bases between. As DNA, the CDR3 is TGTGCCAGCATTCAAAGCCCGCCCGCGGATACGCAGTATTTT. Amino acid sequence: CASIQSPPADTQYF.

The CDR3, as DNA: TGTGCCAGCAGTGATACAGCGGACACTGAAGCTTTCTTT. Protein sequence: CASSDTADTEAFF. The gene calls are TRBV25-1 and TRBJ1-1; no reliable D call. The V and J ends lost 3 bases and 3 bases respectively, with 8 bases between them. Germline CDR1 and CDR2: MGHDK and SYGVNS. This CDR3 is 13 amino acids long.

Only a few counts were recorded for this clonotype. The chain joins TRBV9 to TRBJ2-5; 14 bases fit TRBD2. The germline CDR1 and CDR2 sequences are SGDLS and YYNGEE. V lost 3 bases and J lost 0; bases outside the gene matches: 7. This CDR3 is built from 18 residues. This CDR3 reads CASSAGTSGGRYQETQYF. As DNA, the CDR3 is TGTGCCAGCAGCGCCGGGACTAGCGGGGGCCGCTACCAAGAGACCCAGTACTTC. The full variable domain, its missing parts supplied by reference TRBV9 and TRBJ2-5, is DSGVTQTPKHLITATGQRVTLRCSPRSGDLSVYWYQQSLDQGLQFLIQYYNGEERAKGNILERFSAQQFPDLHSELNLSSLELGDSALYFCASSAGTSGGRYQETQYFGPGTRLLVL.

The chain has TRBV20-1 and TRBJ2-5, with D perhaps assigned TRBD1 or TRBD2 (5 bases each). The germline V gene encodes CDR1 DFQATT and CDR2 SNEGSKA (reference sequence). The germline V and J ends were trimmed by 6 bases and 4 bases, with 21 bases remaining between them. CDR3 length equals 15 residues. The CDR3 reads CSARGAGAEGETQYF. CDR3 nucleotide sequence: TGCAGTGCCCGAGGGGCGGGCGCTGAGGGAGAGACCCAGTACTTC.

This clonotype occurred a few times. The chain recombines TRBV21-1 with TRBJ2-7. TRBV21-1 is reported as a pseudogene. This CDR3 is built from 14 residues. This CDR3 is CASSNSGSSYEQYV. CDR3 nucleotides: TGTGCCAGCAGCAATTCGGGGAGCTCCTACGAGCAGTACGTC.

This clonotype was detected a few times. This sequence may be a read error, since a much larger clone differs from it by one base. The chain has TRBV7-9 and TRBJ1-1; D remains unclear. The CDR3 length is 12 residues. Germline CDR1 reads SEHNR; CDR2 reads FQNEAQ (reference sequence). V lost 0 bases to trimming and J lost 11 bases, with 10 bases between them. CDR3 loop: CASSLARWPAFF. The CDR3 coding sequence is TGTGCCAGCAGCTTAGCCCGGTGGCCGGCTTTCTTT.

This clonotype was seen a few times. The rearrangement joins TRBV7-8 to TRBJ1-2; D is ambiguous. Germline CDR1 is SGHVS and CDR2 is FQNEAQ. The CDR3 loop spans 15 amino acids. Trimming pared 5 bases from V and 5 bases from J, leaving 18 bases between. The CDR3 here is CASSEAVGLAYGYTF. The CDR3 coding sequence is TGTGCCAGCAGCGAAGCGGTGGGCTTGGCGTATGGCTACACCTTC.

The chain's CDR3 is CASTPSSVNYGYTF. For the CDR3, the DNA is TGTGCCAGCACCCCTTCCTCTGTAAACTATGGCTACACCTTC. The chain couples TRBV6-2 or TRBV6-3 to TRBJ1-2, with unresolved D. The CDR3 contains 14 residues. The germline CDR1 and CDR2 sequences are MNHEY and SVGEGT. Trimming took off 7 bases at V and 2 bases at J, with 14 bases between the two ends.

Only a few counts were recorded for this clonotype. The chain links TRBV10-3 to TRBJ1-2; possibly TRBD1 for D (6 bases). V shed 2 bases and J shed 4 bases, with 14 bases lying between them. This CDR3 has 15 residues. Germline V gene data show CDR1 as ENHRY and CDR2 as SYGVKD. The CDR3 coding sequence is TGTGCCATCAGTGAGACCGGTACAGGGAGCTATGGCTACACCTTC. It codes for CAISETGTGSYGYTF.

This clonotype was counted only a few times. The junction does not match germline at one end; this may be a read error. The V call is TRBV5-1, the J call TRBJ2-1; D possibly corresponds to TRBD2 (5 bases). The CDR3 length is 12 residues. Germline CDR1 and CDR2: SGHRS and YFSETQ. CDR3 region: CASRFIGDEQFF. CDR3 sequence (DNA): TGCGCCAGCCGCTTTATCGGGGATGAGCAGTTCTTC.

This clonotype was observed at least ten times. V and J are TRBV4-3 and TRBJ2-2, with D unresolved. This CDR3 has 14 residues. Trimming cost V 4 bases and J 1 base, with 7 bases left between them. Germline lookup yields CDR1 LGHNA and CDR2 YSLEER. This chain's CDR3 is CASSLTVNTGELFF. CDR3 nucleotides: TGCGCCAGCAGCCTCACGGTGAACACCGGGGAGCTGTTTTTT.

This clonotype was observed at least ten times. CDR3 DNA sequence: TGTGCCAGCAGTTTAAGCGTGGACGGGGAGCTGTTTTTT. It yields the protein CASSLSVDGELFF. This rearrangement joins TRBV12-3 or TRBV12-4 to TRBJ2-2; no clear D. This CDR3 has 13 amino acids. Trimming removed 2 bases from V and 7 bases from J, with 8 bases in between.

This clonotype has more than one count but fewer than ten. The J gene is TRBJ1-1, the V gene TRBV4-2, with no clear D. The CDR3 runs to 14 residues. Between the trimmed V and J ends, which lost 6 bases and 7 bases, there was a span of 18 bases. CDR1 LGHNA and CDR2 YNFKEQ come from the germline V gene. CDR3 bases: TGTGCCAGCAGTAGGAAGTGGGAGACAAGTGAAGCTTTCTTT. Residues: CASSRKWETSEAFF.

This clonotype has a handful of counts. V is TRBV6-5 and J is TRBJ2-1; 7 bases map to TRBD1. Germline-derived CDR1 and CDR2 are MNHEY and SVGAGI. The CDR3 is 15 amino acids. Losses at the gene ends were 5 bases for V and 0 bases for J; bases not matched to a gene: 4. The CDR3 region has the DNA TGTGCCAGCAGTAAACAGGGGCACTCCTACAATGAGCAGTTCTTC. Protein: CASSKQGHSYNEQFF.

This clonotype was seen ten or more times. The chain couples TRBV4-2 to TRBJ2-7, with D unresolved. CDR3 length equals 17 residues. Germline V gene data show CDR1 as LGHNA and CDR2 as YNFKEQ. Deletions cut 0 bases from V and 1 base from J, with 16 bases between. The DNA for the CDR3 is TGTGCCAGCAGCCAAGAATACGCACCCTCTCTTTCCTACGAGCAGTACTTC. Translation gives CASSQEYAPSLSYEQYF.

The chain has TRBV6-5 and TRBJ2-3; D possibly corresponds to TRBD1 (5 bases). Germline assignment: CDR1 MNHEY and CDR2 SVGAGI. The V and J ends lost 6 bases and 5 bases respectively, with 15 bases between them. This CDR3 contains 14 residues. Here the CDR3 reads CASRLTDGGDTQYF. CDR3 bases: TGTGCCAGCAGACTGACAGATGGTGGAGATACGCAGTATTTT.